The T cell receptor beta chain described here comes from a study of T-cell memory formation after mild COVID-19. Between the trimmed V and J ends, which lost 4 bases and 3 bases, there was a span of 6 bases. The CDR3 covers 13 residues. Germline V gives CDR1 MGHRA, CDR2 YSYEKL. The sample holds a few counts of this clonotype. MiXCR was run by TCRdb on the 5' RACE reads, yielding one entry per CDR3 protein. The sample contains 300,000 to 350,000 distinct CDR3 sequences, 10% to 15% of which appear only once. The chain has TRBV4-1 and TRBJ2-2; no definite D call. The sequenced sample was PBMCs or a T cell subset sorted from them (not recorded which). The clonotype comes from a man aged 18 to 30 who had mild COVID-19 (a few samples of this study predate the infection). Cell type and time point are not known. CDR3 residues: CASSPKHTGELFF. The DNA for the CDR3 is TGCGCCAGCAGCCCCAAACACACCGGGGAGCTGTTTTTT.